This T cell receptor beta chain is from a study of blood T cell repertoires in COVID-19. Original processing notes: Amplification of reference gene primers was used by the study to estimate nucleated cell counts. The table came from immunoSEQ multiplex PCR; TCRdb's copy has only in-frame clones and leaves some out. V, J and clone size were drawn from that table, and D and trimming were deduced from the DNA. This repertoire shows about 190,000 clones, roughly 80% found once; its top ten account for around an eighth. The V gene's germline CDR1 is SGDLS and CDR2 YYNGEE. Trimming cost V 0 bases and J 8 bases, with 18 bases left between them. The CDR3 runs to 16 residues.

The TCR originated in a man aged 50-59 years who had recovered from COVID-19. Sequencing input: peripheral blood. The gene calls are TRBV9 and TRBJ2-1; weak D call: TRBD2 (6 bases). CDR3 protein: CASSVGGAEGMYEQFF. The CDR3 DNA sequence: TGTGCCAGCAGCGTAGGAGGAGCGGAGGGCATGTATGAGCAGTTCTTC.